This is a list of T cell receptor beta chains from one sample in a study of yellow fever vaccine responses in identical twins. TCRdb ran MiXCR on the RT-PCR reads and lists one entry per CDR3 protein. The sample carries thousands of distinct CDR3 sequences, 77% recorded once. Sequencing was performed on T cells from blood (PBMCs), unsorted or a sorted subset (not recorded which), taken before or after yellow fever vaccination (not recorded which). Source of these receptors: a woman aged 18-29 years who received the yellow fever vaccine. Each CDR3 is given with its conserved first and last residue. Each record gives: D gene, V gene, clone size, J gene, CDR3 DNA, CDR3 protein. D genes are given only for firm matches. Rows give clone size only sometimes, using once, few, many, or a class for an expanded clone.

>TRBD1|TRBV10-3|once|TRBJ2-7
TGTGCCATCAGCACCGGGCCGACAGGGGGTTCGTCCTACGAGCAGTACTTC
CAISTGPTGGSSYEQYF
>.|TRBV15|.|TRBJ2-7
TGTGCCACCAGCAGCAGCACGGGCGTGCAGTACTTC
CATSSSTGVQYF
>.|TRBV24-1|.|TRBJ2-4
TGTGCCACCAGTGATTCGCAGGGGCCGGCCAAAAACATTCAGTACTTC
CATSDSQGPAKNIQYF
>.|TRBV28|.|TRBJ2-1
TGTGCCAGCAGTTTAGGTGTCAGCTCCTACAATGAGCAGTTCTTC
CASSLGVSSYNEQFF
>.|TRBV4-1|.|TRBJ2-7
TGCGCCAGCAGCCAAGACGGACCTTACGAGCAGTACTTC
CASSQDGPYEQYF
>TRBD1|TRBV29-1|once|TRBJ2-1
TGCAGCGTTGGTCCGGGACAGGGAAGAAATGAGCAGTTCTTC
CSVGPGQGRNEQFF
>.|TRBV4-2|few|TRBJ1-5
TGTGCCAGCAGCCTATCGGGACGGAGCAATCAGCCCCAGCATTTT
CASSLSGRSNQPQHF
>.|TRBV10-3|.|TRBJ1-5
TGTGCCATCGGAGGGGAAGGAAGGGATCAGCCCCAGCATTTT
CAIGGEGRDQPQHF
>TRBD1|TRBV15|.|TRBJ2-3
TGTGCCACCAGCAGAGATCACGGGACAGGGACAGATACGCAGTATTTT
CATSRDHGTGTDTQYF
>TRBD2|TRBV15|few|TRBJ2-1
TGTGCCACCAGCTCCCGGGACTACACCCAGAGTGAGCAGTTCTTC
CATSSRDYTQSEQFF
>.|TRBV28|.|TRBJ2-7
TGTGCCAGCAACACTCACAACAGGTACGAGCAGTACTTC
CASNTHNRYEQYF
>TRBD1|TRBV10-3|few|TRBJ1-1
TGTGCCATCAGTGACCCGGGACAGAAGAACACTGAAGCTTTCTTT
CAISDPGQKNTEAFF
>.|TRBV20-1|.|TRBJ1-4
TGCAGTGCCCCGGTTCCCGGAGAGGAAAAACTGTTTTTT
CSAPVPGEEKLFF
>TRBD2|TRBV19|.|TRBJ2-1
TGTGCCAGTAGTAGGGTGACTAGCGGGAGGGCCCCAAATGAGCAGTTCTTC
CASSRVTSGRAPNEQFF
>.|TRBV4-2|once|TRBJ1-2
TGTGCCAGCAGCCAAAGGGACTGGGCAGCCCACGACTATGGCTACACCTTC
CASSQRDWAAHDYGYTF
>.|TRBV29-1|few|TRBJ1-1
TGCAGCGTGCAGGGACGGATGAACACTGAAGCTTTCTTT
CSVQGRMNTEAFF
>TRBD2|TRBV10-3|few|TRBJ2-1
TGTGCCATCAGTGAGTCGGGGACTAGCGGCAATGAGCAGTTCTTC
CAISESGTSGNEQFF
>TRBD2|TRBV28|.|TRBJ2-1
TGTGCCAGCAGTTTACGGACTAGTTCCAATGAGCAGTTCTTC
CASSLRTSSNEQFF
>.|TRBV15|.|TRBJ1-2
TGTGCCACCAGCAGGCCGGAGGGCTATGGCTACACCTTC
CATSRPEGYGYTF
>TRBD1|TRBV12-3/TRBV12-4|.|TRBJ1-6
TGTGCCAGCAGTATGGGACAGAATAATTCACCCCTCCACTTT
CASSMGQNNSPLHF
>.|TRBV20-1|.|TRBJ1-1
TGCAGTGCTTGGGGAAGAACTGAAGCTTTCTTT
CSAWGRTEAFF
>TRBD2|TRBV2|.|TRBJ2-1
TGTGCCAGCTTGCTAGCGGCCTCCTACAATGAGCAGTTCTTC
CASLLAASYNEQFF